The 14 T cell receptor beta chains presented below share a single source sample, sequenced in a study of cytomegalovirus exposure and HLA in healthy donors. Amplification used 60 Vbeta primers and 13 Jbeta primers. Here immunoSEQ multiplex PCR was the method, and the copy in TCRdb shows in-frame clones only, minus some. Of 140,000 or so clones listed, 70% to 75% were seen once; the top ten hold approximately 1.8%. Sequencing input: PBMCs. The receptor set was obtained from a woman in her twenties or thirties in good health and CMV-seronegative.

The CDR3 nucleotides are TGTGCCAGCAGCCCTTGGAGGGGACCCTACGAGCAGTACTTC. Protein product: CASSPWRGPYEQYF. J is TRBJ2-7 and V is TRBV11-2, with a tentative D call TRBD2 (6 bases). This CDR3 region has 14 residues. Germline values: CDR1 SGHAT, CDR2 FQNNGV. V dropped 5 bases and J dropped 2 bases, with 13 bases sitting between them.

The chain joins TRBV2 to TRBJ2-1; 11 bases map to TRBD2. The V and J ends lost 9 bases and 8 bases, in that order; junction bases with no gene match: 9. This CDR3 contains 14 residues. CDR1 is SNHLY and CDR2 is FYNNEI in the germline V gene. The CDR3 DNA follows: TGTGCCAGGGGGCTAGCGGGAGGAGGATATGAGCAGTTCTTC. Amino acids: CARGLAGGGYEQFF. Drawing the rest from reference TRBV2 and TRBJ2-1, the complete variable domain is EPEVTQTPSHQVTQMGQEVILRCVPISNHLYFYWYRQILGQKVEFLVSFYNNEISEKSEIFDDQFSVERPDGSNFTLKIRSTKLEDSAMYFCARGLAGGGYEQFFGPGTRLTVL.

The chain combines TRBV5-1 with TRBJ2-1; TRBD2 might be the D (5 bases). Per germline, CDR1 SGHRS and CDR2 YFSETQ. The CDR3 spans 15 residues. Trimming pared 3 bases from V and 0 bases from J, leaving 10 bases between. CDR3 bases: TGCGCCAGCAGCTCTAGCCCTAGCTCCTACAATGAGCAGTTCTTC. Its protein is CASSSSPSSYNEQFF.

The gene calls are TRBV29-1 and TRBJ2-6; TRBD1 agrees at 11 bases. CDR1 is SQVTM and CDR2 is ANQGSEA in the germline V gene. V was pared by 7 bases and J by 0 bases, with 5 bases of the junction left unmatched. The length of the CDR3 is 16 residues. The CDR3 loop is CSAGQGAPSGANVLTF. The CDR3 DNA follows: TGCAGCGCAGGACAGGGGGCCCCCTCTGGGGCCAACGTCCTGACTTTC.

CDR3 nucleotides: TGTGCCAGCAGTTTCAGGGGACTAGCGGGAGTCAACGAGCAGTACTTC. Protein sequence: CASSFRGLAGVNEQYF. The gene calls are TRBV28 and TRBJ2-7; the match to TRBD2 covers 14 bases. This CDR3 spans 16 amino acids. The germline V gene encodes CDR1 MDHEN and CDR2 SYDVKM. The J segment lost 5 bases and the V segment lost 3 bases, leaving 6 bases of the junction unmatched.

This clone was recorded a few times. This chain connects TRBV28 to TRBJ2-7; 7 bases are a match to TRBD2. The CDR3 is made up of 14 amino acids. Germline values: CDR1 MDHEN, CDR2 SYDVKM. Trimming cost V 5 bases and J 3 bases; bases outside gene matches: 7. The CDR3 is CASSALTSYYEQYV. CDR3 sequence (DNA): TGTGCCAGCAGTGCATTGACTAGCTACTACGAGCAGTACGTC.

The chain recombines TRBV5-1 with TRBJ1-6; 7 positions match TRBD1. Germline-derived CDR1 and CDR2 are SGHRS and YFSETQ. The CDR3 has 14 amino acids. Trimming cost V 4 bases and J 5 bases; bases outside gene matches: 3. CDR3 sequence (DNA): TGCGCCAGCAGCCCGGGACAGAATAATTCACCCCTCCACTTT. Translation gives CASSPGQNNSPLHF.

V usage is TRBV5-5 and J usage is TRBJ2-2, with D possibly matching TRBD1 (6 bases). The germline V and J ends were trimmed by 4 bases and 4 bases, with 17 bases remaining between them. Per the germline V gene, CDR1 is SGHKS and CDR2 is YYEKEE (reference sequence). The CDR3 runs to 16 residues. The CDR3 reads CASSKRQDLGTGELFF. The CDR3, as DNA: TGTGCCAGCAGCAAAAGACAGGATTTAGGCACCGGGGAGCTGTTTTTT.

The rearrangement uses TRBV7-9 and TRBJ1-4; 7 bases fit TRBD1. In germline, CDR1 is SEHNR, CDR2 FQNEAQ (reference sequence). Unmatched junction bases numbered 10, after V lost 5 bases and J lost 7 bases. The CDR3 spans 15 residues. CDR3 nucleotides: TGTGCCAGCAGCGTTCAGGGGGTGAGGATTGAAAAACTGTTTTTT. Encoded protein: CASSVQGVRIEKLFF.

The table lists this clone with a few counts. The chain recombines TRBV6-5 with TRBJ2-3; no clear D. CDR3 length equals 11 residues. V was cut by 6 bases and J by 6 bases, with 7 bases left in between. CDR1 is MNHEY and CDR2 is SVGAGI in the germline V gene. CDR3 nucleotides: TGTGCCAGCAGGCGGTTGGATACGCAGTATTTT. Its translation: CASRRLDTQYF.

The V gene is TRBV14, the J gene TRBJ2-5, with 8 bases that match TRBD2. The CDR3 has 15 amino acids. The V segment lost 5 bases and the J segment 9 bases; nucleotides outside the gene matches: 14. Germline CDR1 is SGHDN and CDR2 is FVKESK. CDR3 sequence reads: CASSDLPGAGRAQYF. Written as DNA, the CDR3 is TGTGCCAGCAGCGACCTCCCGGGAGCCGGGAGGGCCCAGTACTTC.

The CDR3: CASRYTGAAYNEQFF. The CDR3 region has the DNA TGTGCCAGCAGGTACACAGGGGCGGCCTACAATGAGCAGTTCTTC. The chain is built from TRBV5-5 and TRBJ2-1; 7 positions match TRBD1. V shed 5 bases, J shed 2 bases, and the junction held 7 bases outside the gene matches. Germline V CDR1 and CDR2: SGHKS, YYEKEE (reference sequence). The CDR3 consists of 15 residues.

The CDR3, as DNA: TGCAGCGTTGTCCGGAGCGGGGGTTCCTACAATGAGCAGTTCTTC. Its translation is CSVVRSGGSYNEQFF. V and J are TRBV29-1 and TRBJ2-1, with TRBD2 identical over 8 bases. Germline values: CDR1 SQVTM, CDR2 ANQGSEA. The CDR3 spans 15 residues. V gave up 4 bases and J gave up 1 base; unmatched junction bases: 6.

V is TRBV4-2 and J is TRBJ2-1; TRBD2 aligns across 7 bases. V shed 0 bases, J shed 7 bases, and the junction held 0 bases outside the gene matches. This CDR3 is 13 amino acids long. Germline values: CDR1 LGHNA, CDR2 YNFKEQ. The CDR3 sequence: CASSQDGGNEQFF. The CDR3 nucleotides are TGTGCCAGCAGCCAAGACGGGGGGAATGAGCAGTTCTTC.